Listed here are 10 T cell receptor beta chains from one sample, sequenced in a study of blood T cell repertoires in COVID-19. Sequencing used immunoSEQ multiplex PCR; TCRdb keeps in-frame clones, though not all of them. The sample records around 140,000 clones, under 85% being singletons. The sequencing sample was made of peripheral blood. The receptors originated from a human donor in a cohort sampled during active COVID-19.

CDR3 residues: CASSYSDRVGYTF. The CDR3 DNA sequence: TGTGCCAGCAGTTATTCCGACAGGGTCGGCTACACCTTC. J is TRBJ1-2 and V is TRBV28, with 7 nucleotides matching TRBD1. The J segment lost 8 bases and the V segment lost 4 bases, leaving 7 bases of the junction unmatched. Per germline, CDR1 MDHEN and CDR2 SYDVKM. This CDR3 spans 13 amino acids.

The chain joins TRBV9 to TRBJ2-3; 10 bases align to TRBD2. CDR1 is SGDLS, CDR2 YYNGEE, per germline. The CDR3 runs 16 residues. J gave up 1 base and V 4 bases, and 6 bases lay outside the gene matches. The CDR3 here is CASSFSGGLGTDTQYF. The CDR3 DNA reads as TGTGCCAGCAGCTTTAGCGGGGGGCTGGGCACAGATACGCAGTATTTT. Full variable domain (missing parts from reference TRBV9 and TRBJ2-3): DSGVTQTPKHLITATGQRVTLRCSPRSGDLSVYWYQQSLDQGLQFLIQYYNGEERAKGNILERFSAQQFPDLHSELNLSSLELGDSALYFCASSFSGGLGTDTQYFGPGTRLTVL.

J is TRBJ1-5 and V is TRBV6-5; 7 nucleotides align to TRBD1. There are 14 residues in the CDR3. Germline V CDR1 and CDR2: MNHEY, SVGAGI. V trimming: 6 bases; J trimming: 6 bases; junction bases outside the gene matches: 8. As DNA, the CDR3 is TGTGCCAGCAGCGGAGACAGGGTGGGTCAGCCCCAGCATTTT. Translated: CASSGDRVGQPQHF.

A few counts support this clone. The rearrangement uses TRBV5-1 and TRBJ2-2; D uncertain. V was shortened by 5 bases and J by 6 bases, with 17 bases between the two germline ends. Germline assignment: CDR1 SGHRS and CDR2 YFSETQ. The CDR3 runs 15 residues. For the CDR3, the DNA is TGCGCCAGCAGAGTCTCACCGACTGAGCCCGGGGAGCTGTTTTTT. As protein: CASRVSPTEPGELFF. Together with reference TRBV5-1 and TRBJ2-2, the CDR3 gives the full variable domain: KAGVTQTPRYLIKTRGQQVTLSCSPISGHRSVSWYQQTPGQGLQFLFEYFSETQRNKGNFPGRFSGRQFSNSRSEMNVSTLELGDSALYLCASRVSPTEPGELFFGEGSRLTVL.

This chain links TRBV4-2 with TRBJ2-1; TRBD2 is a possible D gene (7 bases). The ends were cut back, 6 bases at V and 5 bases at J, with 14 bases in the middle. The CDR3 runs 14 residues. Per the germline V gene, CDR1 is LGHNA and CDR2 is YNFKEQ. CDR3 protein: CASRGGGLDNEQFF. DNA of the CDR3: TGTGCCAGCAGGGGAGGGGGGCTGGACAATGAGCAGTTCTTC.

The V call is TRBV24-1, the J call TRBJ2-6; tentatively, D is TRBD2 (5 bases). The CDR3 covers 18 residues. Trimming pared 0 bases from V and 4 bases from J, leaving 15 bases between. Germline V gives CDR1 KGHDR, CDR2 SFDVKD. Here the CDR3 reads CATSDLRQGGNGANVLTF. The CDR3 DNA is TGTGCCACCAGTGATTTGCGTCAAGGAGGTAACGGGGCCAACGTCCTGACTTTC.

The rearrangement joins TRBV11-1 to TRBJ2-2, with 10 positions matching TRBD2. The germline V gene has CDR1 SGHAT and CDR2 FQDESV (reference sequence). This CDR3 has 16 residues. V dropped 2 bases and J dropped 6; count of bases not matched to a gene: 6. The CDR3 DNA reads TGTGCCAGCAGCTTATGGTCTAGCGGGAGCGCCGGGGAGCTGTTTTTT. Residues: CASSLWSSGSAGELFF.

Only one count was recorded for this clone. V is TRBV12-3 or TRBV12-4 and J is TRBJ2-7, with D possibly matching TRBD1 (6 bases). The CDR3 is made up of 11 amino acids. V was cut by 2 bases and J by 9 bases, with 8 bases left in between. CDR3 residues: CASSLSRGQYF. The CDR3 DNA reads TGTGCCAGCAGTTTAAGCAGGGGGCAGTACTTC.

The chain has TRBV2 and TRBJ2-1, with TRBD2 matching over 8 bases. CDR3 size: 15 residues. Germline loops: CDR1 SNHLY, CDR2 FYNNEI. V was pared by 6 bases and J by 3 bases, with 7 bases of the junction left unmatched. For the CDR3, the DNA is TGTGCCAGCAGGGCCAGCGGGAGTCTCTACAATGAGCAGTTCTTC. It codes for CASRASGSLYNEQFF.

CDR3: CASSLEQGLRETQYF. CDR3 DNA sequence: TGTGCCAGCAGTTTAGAACAGGGATTACGGGAGACCCAGTACTTC. V and J are TRBV28 and TRBJ2-5; TRBD1 might be the D (6 bases). The germline V and J ends were trimmed by 2 bases and 5 bases, with 15 bases remaining between them. The CDR3 is 15 amino acids. CDR1 and CDR2 (germline): MDHEN, SYDVKM.